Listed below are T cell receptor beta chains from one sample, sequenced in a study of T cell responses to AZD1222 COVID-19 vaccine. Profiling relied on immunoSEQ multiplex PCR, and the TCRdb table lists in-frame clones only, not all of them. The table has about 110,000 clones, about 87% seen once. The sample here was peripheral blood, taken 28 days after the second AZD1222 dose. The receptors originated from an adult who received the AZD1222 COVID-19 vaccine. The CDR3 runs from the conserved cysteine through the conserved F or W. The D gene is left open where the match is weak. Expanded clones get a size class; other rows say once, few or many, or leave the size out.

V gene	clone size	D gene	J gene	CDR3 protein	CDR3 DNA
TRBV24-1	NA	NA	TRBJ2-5	CATSDGLRETQYF	TGTGCCACCAGTGACGGTCTGAGGGAGACCCAGTACTTC
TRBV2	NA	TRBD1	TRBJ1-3	CASSGNRGPGNTIYF	TGTGCCAGCAGTGGCAACAGGGGCCCTGGAAACACCATATATTTT
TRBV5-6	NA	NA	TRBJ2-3	CASSWSGTDTQYF	TGTGCCAGCAGCTGGTCTGGCACAGATACGCAGTATTTT
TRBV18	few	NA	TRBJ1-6	CASSQDRNNSPLHF	TGTGCCAGCTCCCAGGACAGAAACAATTCACCCCTCCACTTT
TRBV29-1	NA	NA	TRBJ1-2	CSVDRGPLNRNYGYTF	TGCAGCGTTGACAGGGGACCGCTAAACCGGAACTATGGCTACACCTTC
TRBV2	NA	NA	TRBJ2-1	CASRQWEQFF	TGTGCCAGCAGACAGTGGGAGCAGTTCTTC
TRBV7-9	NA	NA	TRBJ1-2	CASSRQDYGYTF	TGTGCCAGCAGCCGCCAGGACTATGGCTACACCTTC
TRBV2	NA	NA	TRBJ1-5	CASSQDFQPQHF	TGTGCCAGCAGTCAGGACTTTCAGCCCCAGCATTTT
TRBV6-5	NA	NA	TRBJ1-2	CASSPPGWSGYTF	TGTGCCAGCAGTCCCCCCGGATGGAGCGGCTACACCTTC
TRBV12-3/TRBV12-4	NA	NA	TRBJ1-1	CASSPDSYTEAFF	TGTGCCAGCAGCCCCGACAGTTACACTGAAGCTTTCTTT
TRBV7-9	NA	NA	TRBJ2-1	CASSLQAPTYNEQFF	TGTGCCAGCAGCTTACAAGCGCCGACCTACAATGAGCAGTTCTTC
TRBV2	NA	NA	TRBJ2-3	CASDLTDTQYF	TGTGCCAGCGACCTCACAGATACGCAGTATTTT
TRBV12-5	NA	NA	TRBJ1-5	CASGLGGSNQPQHF	TGTGCTAGTGGTTTGGGAGGTAGCAATCAGCCCCAGCATTTT
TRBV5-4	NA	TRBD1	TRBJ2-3	CASSLGDRGPEDTQYF	TGTGCCAGCAGCTTGGGAGACAGGGGGCCGGAAGATACGCAGTATTTT
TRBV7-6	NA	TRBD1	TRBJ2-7	CASSSVTGTFYEQYF	TGTGCCAGCAGCTCTGTGACAGGGACCTTCTACGAGCAGTACTTC
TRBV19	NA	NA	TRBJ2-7	CASSIAGSSYEQYF	TGTGCCAGTAGTATTGCAGGGAGCTCCTACGAGCAGTACTTC
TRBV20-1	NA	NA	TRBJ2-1	CSASLPEQFF	TGCAGTGCTAGCCTTCCCGAGCAGTTCTTC
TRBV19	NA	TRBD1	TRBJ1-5	CASSTDRDLWPQHF	TGTGCCAGTAGTACCGACAGGGATCTATGGCCCCAGCATTTT
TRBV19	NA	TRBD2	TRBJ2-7	CASSAASGHYEQYF	TGTGCCAGTAGTGCTGCTAGCGGGCACTACGAGCAGTACTTC
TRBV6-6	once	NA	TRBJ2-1	CASSRSGPLYNEQFF	TGTGCCAGCAGTAGGTCGGGGCCTTTATACAATGAGCAGTTCTTC
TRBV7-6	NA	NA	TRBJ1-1	CASSSPHILPRTANTEAFF	TGTGCCAGCAGCTCACCCCACATTCTACCCCGGACAGCGAACACTGAAGCTTTCTTT
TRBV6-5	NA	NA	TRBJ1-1	CASSSRTAEAFF	TGTGCCAGCAGTAGTCGGACAGCTGAAGCTTTCTTT
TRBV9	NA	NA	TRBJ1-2	CASSVEWEGDGYTF	TGTGCCAGCAGCGTAGAGTGGGAGGGGGATGGCTACACCTTC
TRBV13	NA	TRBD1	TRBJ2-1	CASSDSGGSYNEQFF	TGTGCCAGCAGCGATTCAGGGGGTTCCTACAATGAGCAGTTCTTC
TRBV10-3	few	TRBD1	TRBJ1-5	CAIRGQGQPQHF	TGTGCCATCAGGGGACAGGGGCAGCCCCAGCATTTT
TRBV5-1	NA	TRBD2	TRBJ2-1	CASSLGTSGGGGYNEQFF	TGCGCCAGCAGTCTAGGGACTAGCGGAGGGGGAGGCTACAATGAGCAGTTCTTC
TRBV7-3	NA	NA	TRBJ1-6	CASSRGPSNSPLHF	TGTGCCAGCAGCCGAGGACCGTCGAATTCACCCCTCCACTTT
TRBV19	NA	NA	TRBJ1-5	CASTAGTYSNQPQHF	TGTGCCAGTACCGCGGGGACTTATAGCAATCAGCCCCAGCATTTT
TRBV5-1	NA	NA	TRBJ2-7	CASSAPGRDYEQYF	TGCGCCAGCAGCGCCCCGGGGCGCGACTACGAGCAGTACTTC
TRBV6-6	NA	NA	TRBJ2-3	CASMGREYSTDTQYF	TGTGCCAGCATGGGCAGGGAATATAGCACAGATACGCAGTATTTT
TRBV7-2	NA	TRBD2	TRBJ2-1	CASSLVAGAYNEQFF	TGTGCCAGCAGCTTAGTGGCGGGAGCTTACAATGAGCAGTTCTTC
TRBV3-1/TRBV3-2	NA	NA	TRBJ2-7	CASSQESGFYEQYF	TGTGCCAGCAGCCAGGAATCAGGATTCTACGAGCAGTACTTC
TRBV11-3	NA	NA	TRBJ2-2	CASSLPAGRRNTGELFF	TGTGCCAGCAGCCTACCAGCAGGGCGACGTAACACCGGGGAGCTGTTTTTT
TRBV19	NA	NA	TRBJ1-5	CASSFRGGGSNQPQHF	TGTGCCAGTAGTTTCAGGGGAGGTGGTAGCAATCAGCCCCAGCATTTT
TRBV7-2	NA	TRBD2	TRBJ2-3	CASSLDGGSTDTQYF	TGTGCCAGCAGCTTGGACGGGGGGAGCACAGATACGCAGTATTTT
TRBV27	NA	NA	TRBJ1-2	CASSFSVNYGYTF	TGTGCCAGCAGTTTTTCCGTTAACTATGGCTACACCTTC
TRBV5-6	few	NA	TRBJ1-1	CASSAGGARAFF	TGTGCCAGCAGCGCTGGTGGGGCGCGAGCTTTCTTT
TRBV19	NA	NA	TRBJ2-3	CASKGRVGPDTQYF	TGTGCCAGTAAGGGCAGGGTGGGTCCAGATACGCAGTATTTT
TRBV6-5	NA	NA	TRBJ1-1	CASSSLGSIEAFF	TGTGCCAGCAGTTCCCTTGGGTCGATCGAAGCTTTCTTT
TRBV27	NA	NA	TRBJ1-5	CASSWGWNQPQHF	TGTGCCAGCAGTTGGGGGTGGAATCAGCCCCAGCATTTT
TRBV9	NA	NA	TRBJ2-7	CASSPSLTYEQYF	TGTGCCAGCAGCCCCAGTCTTACCTACGAGCAGTACTTC
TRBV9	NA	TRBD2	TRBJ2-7	CASSVGSGVLTYEQYF	TGTGCCAGCAGCGTAGGAAGCGGGGTTTTAACCTACGAGCAGTACTTC
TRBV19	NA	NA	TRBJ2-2	CASSLGTGELFF	TGTGCCAGTAGTTTAGGAACCGGGGAGCTGTTTTTT
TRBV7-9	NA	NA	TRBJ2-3	CASSLGGPEAWGRDTQYF	TGTGCCAGCAGCTTAGGGGGGCCCGAGGCGTGGGGCCGAGATACGCAGTATTTT
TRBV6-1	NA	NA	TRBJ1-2	CASSDGQGYGYGYTF	TGTGCCAGCAGTGATGGCCAGGGATACGGATATGGCTACACCTTC
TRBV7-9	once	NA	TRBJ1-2	CASSLVQVSNYGYTF	TGTGCCAGCAGCTTAGTACAGGTTTCTAACTATGGCTACACCTTC
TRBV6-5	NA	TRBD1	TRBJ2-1	CATEDRGSYNEQFF	TGTGCCACTGAGGACAGGGGATCCTACAATGAGCAGTTCTTC